This T cell receptor beta chain was identified in a study of neurological immune-mediated disorders. CDR3 length: 12 residues. V lost 2 bases to trimming and J lost 4 bases, with 5 bases between them. Germline V CDR1 and CDR2: MNHNS, SASEGT. Documented time point: longitudinal time-point 3. One entry per CDR3 protein results from TCRdb running MiXCR on the 5' RACE reads. The sample lists approximately 89,000 distinct CDR3 sequences; approximately 4.6% were seen once. The sequencing input was PBMCs. The gene calls are TRBV6-1 and TRBJ1-1; D gene unclear. This receptor was taken from a woman in her fifties or sixties with multiple sclerosis. The CDR3 DNA reads as TGTGCCAGCAGTGAATCTTTCACTGAAGCTTTCTTT. Residues: CASSESFTEAFF.